This is a list of T cell receptor beta chains from one sample in a study of cytomegalovirus exposure and HLA in healthy donors. Here immunoSEQ multiplex PCR was the method, and the copy in TCRdb shows in-frame clones only, minus some. This sample yields around 130,000 clones, of which roughly 80% are seen a single time; 2.1% belongs to the top ten. Sequencing input: PBMCs. Every receptor here comes from a man aged 25-45 years in good health and CMV-seronegative. The CDR3 runs from the conserved cysteine through the conserved F or W. Fields, in order: D gene, J gene, clone size, V gene, CDR3 protein. The D gene is left open where the match is weak. Only part of the rows carry a size: once, few, many, or a class if the clone is expanded.

d_call: TRBD1
j_call: TRBJ1-1
clone_size: .
v_call: TRBV29-1
cdr3_aa: CSVDRDRVAREAFF

d_call: .
j_call: TRBJ2-7
clone_size: .
v_call: TRBV7-6
cdr3_aa: CASSLKRSSYEQYF

d_call: .
j_call: TRBJ2-7
clone_size: once
v_call: TRBV9
cdr3_aa: CASSLGESSYEQYF

d_call: TRBD1
j_call: TRBJ2-3
clone_size: .
v_call: TRBV7-2
cdr3_aa: CASSLSWTGGGDTQYF

d_call: .
j_call: TRBJ2-3
clone_size: .
v_call: TRBV13
cdr3_aa: CASSHSIGGSDTQYF

d_call: .
j_call: TRBJ1-3
clone_size: once
v_call: TRBV4-2
cdr3_aa: CASSPGLFSGNTIYF

d_call: .
j_call: TRBJ2-7
clone_size: .
v_call: TRBV18
cdr3_aa: CASSPRSDEQYF

d_call: .
j_call: TRBJ1-1
clone_size: .
v_call: TRBV13
cdr3_aa: CASSPSRRNTEAFF

d_call: TRBD1
j_call: TRBJ1-2
clone_size: .
v_call: TRBV5-1
cdr3_aa: CASSVATGGGGYTF

d_call: TRBD1
j_call: TRBJ1-6
clone_size: .
v_call: TRBV18
cdr3_aa: CASSPPRTGMPPLHF

d_call: .
j_call: TRBJ2-2
clone_size: .
v_call: TRBV2
cdr3_aa: CASRGLSGVTGELFF

d_call: TRBD1
j_call: TRBJ2-6
clone_size: .
v_call: TRBV10-3
cdr3_aa: CAISETTGAGANVLTF

d_call: .
j_call: TRBJ2-5
clone_size: .
v_call: TRBV30
cdr3_aa: CAWSVGSQETQYF

d_call: .
j_call: TRBJ2-1
clone_size: .
v_call: TRBV6-6
cdr3_aa: CASRSDNEQFF

d_call: .
j_call: TRBJ1-2
clone_size: .
v_call: TRBV7-8
cdr3_aa: CASSLVVGGGRTNYGYTF

d_call: .
j_call: TRBJ1-4
clone_size: .
v_call: TRBV28
cdr3_aa: CASSSSLGSSNEKLFF

d_call: TRBD1
j_call: TRBJ1-4
clone_size: .
v_call: TRBV6-6
cdr3_aa: CASTHRATGGEKLFF

d_call: TRBD1
j_call: TRBJ2-3
clone_size: few
v_call: TRBV2
cdr3_aa: CASSDPTRDRATDTQYF

d_call: .
j_call: TRBJ2-1
clone_size: .
v_call: TRBV29-1
cdr3_aa: CSVNRVDTPGEQFF

d_call: TRBD2
j_call: TRBJ2-1
clone_size: few
v_call: TRBV5-6
cdr3_aa: CASSLRGGPYNEQFF

d_call: TRBD1
j_call: TRBJ1-2
clone_size: .
v_call: TRBV7-2
cdr3_aa: CASSTTGYNYGYTF

d_call: TRBD1
j_call: TRBJ2-6
clone_size: once
v_call: TRBV18
cdr3_aa: CASSPGTGPSGANGLTF

d_call: TRBD1
j_call: TRBJ1-2
clone_size: .
v_call: TRBV2
cdr3_aa: CASSSTGGPMGGYTF

d_call: .
j_call: TRBJ1-4
clone_size: few
v_call: TRBV27
cdr3_aa: CASSFKGSGKLFF

d_call: .
j_call: TRBJ1-6
clone_size: .
v_call: TRBV5-4
cdr3_aa: CASSLILGAGNSPLHF

d_call: .
j_call: TRBJ1-4
clone_size: .
v_call: TRBV7-2
cdr3_aa: CASSLSRMNNEKLFF